The 2 T cell receptor beta chains below all came from one sample that was sequenced in a study of identical twins (dated by TCRdb to between 2015 and 2016). Libraries were made using 5' RACE. The sequencer listed for this sample is Illumina HiSeq 2000. The public reads were run again by TCRdb, first through fastp at Q25 and then through MiXCR, and only productive beta chains were kept. Each entry merges the rows of one CDR3 protein and shows their most common DNA and genes. The sample table contains hundreds of thousands of distinct CDR3 sequences; only one count was recorded for over 8.5% of them. The ten largest clones represent 0.75% to 1% of the sample. These data also featured in a second study, about yellow fever vaccine responses in identical twins.

Sequencing was performed on PBMCs. The receptors come from a woman in her late teens or twenties in good health.

This clonotype was seen more than once but under ten times. The chain employs TRBV21-1 and TRBJ2-2; TRBD2, the table's D call, was not compared with the DNA. TRBV21-1 is assigned pseudogene status. The CDR3 spans 16 residues. The CDR3: CASSLALEREGGELFF. CDR3 nucleotides: TGTGCCAGCAGCCTCGCTTTGGAGCGGGAAGGCGGGGAGCTGTTTTTT.

This clonotype was picked up many times. J is TRBJ2-4 and V is TRBV28; a weak D match, TRBD1 (5 bases). The CDR3 extends over 14 amino acids. Germline V gene data show CDR1 as MDHEN and CDR2 as SYDVKM. With 6 bases removed from V and 3 bases from J, the gap between germline ends came to 12 bases. The CDR3 nucleotides are TGTGCCAGCAGGGACATACAACTCAAAAACATTCAGTACTTC. It yields the protein CASRDIQLKNIQYF.